What follows are 2 T cell receptor beta chains derived from one specimen sequenced in a study of T cells after yellow fever vaccination. TCRdb passed the 5' RACE reads through MiXCR, listing each CDR3 protein once. Of about 300,000 distinct CDR3 sequences in the sample, 7.5% to 9% were seen once. The sequencing used CD4+ T cells sorted from PBMCs, collected 5 days after the yellow fever booster vaccination. The receptors come from a man aged 18 to 30 who received the YFV17D yellow fever vaccine.

This sequence joins TRBV20-1 and TRBJ2-5; TRBD2 matches 8 bases. Germline-derived CDR1 and CDR2 are DFQATT and SNEGSKA (reference sequence). The ends lost 0 bases at V and 1 base at J; junction bases unmatched: 4. The CDR3 sequence is 15 residues long. The CDR3 loop reads CSAREAGGFQETQYF. The CDR3 DNA follows: TGCAGTGCTAGAGAGGCGGGGGGATTCCAAGAGACCCAGTACTTC.

This clonotype was observed at least ten times. This chain joins TRBV4-3 and TRBJ2-4; TRBD1 matches at 11 bases. Germline V gene data show CDR1 as LGHNA and CDR2 as YSLEER. J lost 8 bases, V lost 4 bases, and 7 bases had no gene match. The CDR3 runs to 15 residues. The CDR3 here is CASSRGQGAFDIQYF. The CDR3 coding sequence is TGCGCCAGCAGCCGCGGACAGGGGGCGTTCGACATTCAGTACTTC.